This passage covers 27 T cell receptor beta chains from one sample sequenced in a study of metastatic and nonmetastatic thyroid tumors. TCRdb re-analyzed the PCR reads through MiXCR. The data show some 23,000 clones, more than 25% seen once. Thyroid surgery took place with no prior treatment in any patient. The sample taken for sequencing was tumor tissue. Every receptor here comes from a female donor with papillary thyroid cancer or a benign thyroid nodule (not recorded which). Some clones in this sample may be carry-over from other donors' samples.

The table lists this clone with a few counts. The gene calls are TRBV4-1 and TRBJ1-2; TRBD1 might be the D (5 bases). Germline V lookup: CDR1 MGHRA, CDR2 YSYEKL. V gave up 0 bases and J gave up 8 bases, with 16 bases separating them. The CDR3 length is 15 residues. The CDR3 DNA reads TGCGCCAGCAGCCAAGATCACGTCATGGGGCACGGCTACACCTTC. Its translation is CASSQDHVMGHGYTF.

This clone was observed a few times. CDR3 loop: CASSYSSGTNQPQHF. CDR3 in DNA: TGTGCCAGCAGTTACTCGTCGGGCACCAATCAGCCCCAGCATTTT. The chain employs TRBV6-6 and TRBJ1-5; D remains unclear. V lost 0 bases and J 3 bases, leaving 9 bases between the germline ends. Germline V CDR1 and CDR2: MNHNY, SVGAGI (reference sequence). The CDR3 extends over 15 amino acids.

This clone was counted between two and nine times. This chain's CDR3 is CASSYLQGPGELFF. In nucleotides, the CDR3 is TGTGCCAGCAGTTACTTGCAGGGCCCCGGGGAGCTGTTTTTT. This chain uses TRBV6-2 or TRBV6-3 with TRBJ2-2; TRBD1 is a possible D gene (5 bases). The germline CDR1 and CDR2 sequences are MNHEY and SVGEGT. Deletions cut 1 base from V and 6 bases from J, with 9 bases between. The CDR3 length is 14 residues.

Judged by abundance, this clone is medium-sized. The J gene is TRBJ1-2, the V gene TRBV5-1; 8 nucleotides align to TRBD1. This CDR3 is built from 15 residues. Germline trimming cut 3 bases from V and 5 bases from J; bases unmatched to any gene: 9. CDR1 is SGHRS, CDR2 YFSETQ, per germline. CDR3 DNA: TGCGCCAGCAGCTCTCGGACAGGGCAAGGGTATGGCTACACCTTC. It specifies CASSSRTGQGYGYTF.

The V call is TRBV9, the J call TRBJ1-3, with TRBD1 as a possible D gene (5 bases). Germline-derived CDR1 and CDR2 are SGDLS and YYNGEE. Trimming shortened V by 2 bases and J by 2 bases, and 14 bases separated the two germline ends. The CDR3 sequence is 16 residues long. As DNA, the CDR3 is TGTGCCAGCAGCGTTGCCTACAGGAGCACTGGAAACACCATATATTTT. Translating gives CASSVAYRSTGNTIYF. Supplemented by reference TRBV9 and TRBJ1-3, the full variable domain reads DSGVTQTPKHLITATGQRVTLRCSPRSGDLSVYWYQQSLDQGLQFLIQYYNGEERAKGNILERFSAQQFPDLHSELNLSSLELGDSALYFCASSVAYRSTGNTIYFGEGSWLTVV.

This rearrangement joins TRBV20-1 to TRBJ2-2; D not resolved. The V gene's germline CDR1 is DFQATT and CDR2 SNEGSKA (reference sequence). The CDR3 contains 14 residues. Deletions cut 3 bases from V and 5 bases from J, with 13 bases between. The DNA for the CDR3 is TGCAGTGCTAGCCGGGCTATAGAAACCGGGGAGCTGTTTTTT. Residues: CSASRAIETGELFF.

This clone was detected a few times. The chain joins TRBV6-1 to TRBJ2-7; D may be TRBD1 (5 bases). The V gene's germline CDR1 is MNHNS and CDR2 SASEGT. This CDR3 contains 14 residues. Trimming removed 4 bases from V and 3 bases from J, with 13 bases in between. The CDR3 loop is CASSVTTENYEQYF. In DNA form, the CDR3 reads TGTGCCAGCAGTGTAACGACAGAAAACTACGAGCAGTACTTC.

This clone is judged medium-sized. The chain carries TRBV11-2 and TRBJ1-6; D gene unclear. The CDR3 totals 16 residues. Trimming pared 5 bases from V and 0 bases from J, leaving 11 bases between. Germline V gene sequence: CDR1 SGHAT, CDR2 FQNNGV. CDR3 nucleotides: TGTGCCAGCAGCCCCTTAAAGAGCTCCTATAATTCACCCCTCCACTTT. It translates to CASSPLKSSYNSPLHF.

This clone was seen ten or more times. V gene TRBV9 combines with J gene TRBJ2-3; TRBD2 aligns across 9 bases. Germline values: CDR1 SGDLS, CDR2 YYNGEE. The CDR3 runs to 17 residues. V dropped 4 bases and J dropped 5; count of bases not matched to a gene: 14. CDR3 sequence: CASSPLPSGGPKDTQYF. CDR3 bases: TGTGCCAGCAGCCCTTTACCCAGCGGGGGGCCTAAAGATACGCAGTATTTT.

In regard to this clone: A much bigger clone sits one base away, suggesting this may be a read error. CDR3 region: CASSRWDHLYQETQYF. The DNA of the CDR3 is TGTGCCAGCAGTCGGTGGGACCACCTGTACCAAGAGACCCAGTACTTC. J is TRBJ2-5 and V is TRBV2; D tentatively fits TRBD1 or TRBD2 (5 bases each). V was trimmed by 5 bases and J by 0 bases, leaving 16 bases between them. The CDR3 spans 16 residues. Per the germline V gene, CDR1 is SNHLY and CDR2 is FYNNEI.

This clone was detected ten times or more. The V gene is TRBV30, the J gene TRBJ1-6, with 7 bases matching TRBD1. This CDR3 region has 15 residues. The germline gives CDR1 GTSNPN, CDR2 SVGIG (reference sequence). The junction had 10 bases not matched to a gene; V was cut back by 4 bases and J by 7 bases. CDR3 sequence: CAWIQRRGHNSPLHF. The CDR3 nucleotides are TGTGCCTGGATCCAAAGGAGGGGGCACAATTCACCCCTCCACTTT.

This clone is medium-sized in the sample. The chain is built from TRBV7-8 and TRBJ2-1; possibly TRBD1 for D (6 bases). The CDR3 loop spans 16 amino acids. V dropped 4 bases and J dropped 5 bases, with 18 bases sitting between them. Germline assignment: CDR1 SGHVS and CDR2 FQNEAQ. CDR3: CASSSPTGTLNNEQFF. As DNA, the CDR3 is TGTGCCAGCAGCTCCCCGACCGGGACACTTAACAATGAGCAGTTCTTC.

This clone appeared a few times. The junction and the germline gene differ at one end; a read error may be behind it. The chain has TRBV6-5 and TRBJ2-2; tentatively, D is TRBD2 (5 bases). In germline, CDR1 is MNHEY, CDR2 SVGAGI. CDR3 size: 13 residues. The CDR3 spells CASSYTNTGDLFF. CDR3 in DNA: TGTGCCAGCAGTTACACGAACACCGGGGATCTGTTTTTT.

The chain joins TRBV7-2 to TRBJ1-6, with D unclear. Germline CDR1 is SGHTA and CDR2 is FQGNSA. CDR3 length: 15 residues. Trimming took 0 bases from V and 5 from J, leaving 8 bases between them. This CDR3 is CASSLAVTNNSPLHF. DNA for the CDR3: TGTGCCAGCAGCTTAGCGGTGACAAATAATTCACCCCTCCACTTT.

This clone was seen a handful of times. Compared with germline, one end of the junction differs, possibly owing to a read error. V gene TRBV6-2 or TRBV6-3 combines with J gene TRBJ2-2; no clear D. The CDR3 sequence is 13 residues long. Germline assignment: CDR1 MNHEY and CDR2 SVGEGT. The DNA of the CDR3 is TGTGCCAGCAGTGGGCATTCCACCAGGGAGCTGTTTTTT. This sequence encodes CASSGHSTRELFF.

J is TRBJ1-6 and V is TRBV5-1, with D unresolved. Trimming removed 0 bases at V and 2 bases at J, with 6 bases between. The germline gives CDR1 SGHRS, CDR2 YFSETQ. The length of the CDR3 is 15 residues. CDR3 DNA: TGCGCCAGCAGCTTGGTCCCAGCCTATAATTCACCCCTCCACTTT. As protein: CASSLVPAYNSPLHF.

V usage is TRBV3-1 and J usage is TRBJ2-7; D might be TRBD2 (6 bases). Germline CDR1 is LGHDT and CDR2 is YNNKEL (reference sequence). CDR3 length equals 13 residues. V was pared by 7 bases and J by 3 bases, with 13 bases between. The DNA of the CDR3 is TGTGCCAGCATTTATGGGACTTTCTACGAGCAGTACTTC. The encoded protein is CASIYGTFYEQYF.

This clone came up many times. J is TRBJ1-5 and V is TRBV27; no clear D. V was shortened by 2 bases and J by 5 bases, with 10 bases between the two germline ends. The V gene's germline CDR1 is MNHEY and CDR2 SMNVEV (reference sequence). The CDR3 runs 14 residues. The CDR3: CASSLGMYYQPQHF. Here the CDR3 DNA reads TGTGCCAGCAGTTTAGGGATGTACTATCAGCCCCAGCATTTT.

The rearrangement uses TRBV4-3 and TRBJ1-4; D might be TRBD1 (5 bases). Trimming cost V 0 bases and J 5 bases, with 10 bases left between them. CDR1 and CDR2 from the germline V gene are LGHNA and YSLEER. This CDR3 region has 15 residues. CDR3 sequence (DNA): TGCGCCAGCAGCCAAGAGCACAGGCCCAATGAAAAACTGTTTTTT. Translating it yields CASSQEHRPNEKLFF.

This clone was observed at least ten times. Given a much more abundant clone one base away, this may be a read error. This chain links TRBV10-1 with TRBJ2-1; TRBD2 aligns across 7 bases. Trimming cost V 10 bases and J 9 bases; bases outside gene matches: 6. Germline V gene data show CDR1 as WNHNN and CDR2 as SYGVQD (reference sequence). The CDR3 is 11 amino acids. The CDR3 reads CAIRGEGEQFF. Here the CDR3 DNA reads TGCGCCATCCGGGGGGAGGGTGAGCAGTTCTTC.

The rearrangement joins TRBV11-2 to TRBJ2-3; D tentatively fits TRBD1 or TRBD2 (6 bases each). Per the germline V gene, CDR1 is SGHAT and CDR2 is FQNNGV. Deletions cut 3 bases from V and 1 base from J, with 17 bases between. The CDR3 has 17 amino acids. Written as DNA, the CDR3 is TGTGCCAGCAGCTTGGGGGGACACGGGCTTGGCACAGATACGCAGTATTTT. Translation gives CASSLGGHGLGTDTQYF.

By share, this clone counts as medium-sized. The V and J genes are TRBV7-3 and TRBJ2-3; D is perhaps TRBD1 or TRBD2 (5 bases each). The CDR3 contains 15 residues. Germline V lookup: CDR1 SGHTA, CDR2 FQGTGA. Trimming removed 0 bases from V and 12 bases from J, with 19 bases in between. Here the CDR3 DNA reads TGTGCCAGCAGCTTAACCGGAGTGGGGGACCCCAATCAGTATTTT. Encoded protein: CASSLTGVGDPNQYF.

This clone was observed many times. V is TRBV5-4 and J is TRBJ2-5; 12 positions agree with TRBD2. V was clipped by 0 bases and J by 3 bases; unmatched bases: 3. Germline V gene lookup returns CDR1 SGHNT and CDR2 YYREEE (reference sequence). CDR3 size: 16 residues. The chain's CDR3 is CASSLVLAGGEETQYF. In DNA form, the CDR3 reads TGTGCCAGCAGCTTGGTCCTAGCGGGGGGGGAAGAGACCCAGTACTTC.

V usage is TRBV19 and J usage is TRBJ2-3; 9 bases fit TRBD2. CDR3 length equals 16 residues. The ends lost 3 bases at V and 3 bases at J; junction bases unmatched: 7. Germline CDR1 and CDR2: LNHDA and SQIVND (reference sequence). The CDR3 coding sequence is TGTGCCAGTAGTATTTTGGCGGGAGGGCCAACAGATACGCAGTATTTT. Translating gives CASSILAGGPTDTQYF.

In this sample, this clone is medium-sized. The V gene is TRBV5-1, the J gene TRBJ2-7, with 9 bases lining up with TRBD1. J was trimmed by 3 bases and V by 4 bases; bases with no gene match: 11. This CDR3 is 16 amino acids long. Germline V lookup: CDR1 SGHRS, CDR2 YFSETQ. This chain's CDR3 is CASSQWTGEIGYEQYF. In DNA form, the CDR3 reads TGCGCCAGCAGCCAGTGGACAGGGGAGATTGGCTACGAGCAGTACTTC.

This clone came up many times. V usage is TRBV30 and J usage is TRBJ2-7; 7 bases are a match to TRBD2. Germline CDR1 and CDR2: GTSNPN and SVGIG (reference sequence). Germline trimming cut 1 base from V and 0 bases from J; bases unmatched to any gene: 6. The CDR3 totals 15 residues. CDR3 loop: CAWSAGLMSSYEQYF. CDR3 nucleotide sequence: TGTGCCTGGAGTGCGGGACTAATGAGCTCCTACGAGCAGTACTTC.

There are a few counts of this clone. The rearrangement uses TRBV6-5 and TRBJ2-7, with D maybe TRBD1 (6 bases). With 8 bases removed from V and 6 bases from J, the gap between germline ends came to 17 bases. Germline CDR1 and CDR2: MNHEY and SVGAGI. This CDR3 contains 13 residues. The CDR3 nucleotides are TGTGCCAGCGGTTCCCGGGACACGGGCGAGCAGTACTTC. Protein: CASGSRDTGEQYF.